The present T cell receptor (beta chain) was sequenced within a study of T-cell reconstitution after alpha-beta-depleted transplantation in children. Overall study results and limits: After transplant, at about two months, alpha-beta T cells were reportedly derived from several hundred expanded graft clones. T-cell counts and diversity at one year following transplant were attributed mainly to newly produced T cells. There were some patients whose high TCRbeta diversity at day 60 came from surviving recipient T cells and thymic progenitors.

This clonotype showed up just a few times. Antigen specificity is unknown. Unique molecular identifiers were built into the TCRbeta library. TCRdb processed the PCR reads anew with MiXCR; each CDR3 protein has one entry. Here the sample spans 500,000 or so distinct CDR3 sequences, over 10% being singletons. CDR3 length: 12 amino acids. V was trimmed by 4 bases and J by 4 bases, leaving 7 bases between them. The germline V gene has CDR1 MDHEN and CDR2 SYDVKM. The chain has TRBV28 and TRBJ2-5; D is undetermined. The source material was PBMCs, mostly from graft donor cells, sampled 180 days after TCRalphabeta/CD19-depleted stem cell transplant. The source is a female patient aged 2-10 years who had a stem cell transplant for aplastic anemia, so the T cells may come from the graft donor. For the CDR3, the DNA is TGTGCCAGCAGTTCGTCTCTAGAGACCCAGTACTTC. It specifies CASSSSLETQYF.